The 12 T cell receptor beta chains given below trace back to one sample, sequenced in a study of cytomegalovirus exposure and HLA in healthy donors. This table comes from immunoSEQ multiplex PCR, and its TCRdb copy is limited to in-frame clones, with some not included. Of roughly 60,000 clones in the sample, about 91% were seen once. The sample consisted of PBMCs. These TCRs come from a woman younger than 35 in good health and CMV-seronegative.

The gene calls are TRBV28 and TRBJ1-5, with 8 bases aligning to TRBD1. The CDR3 runs 15 residues. V was pared by 4 bases and J by 1 base, with 3 bases of the junction left unmatched. Per germline, CDR1 MDHEN and CDR2 SYDVKM. The CDR3, as DNA: TGTGCCAGCAGTTCCCGGACAGGGAGCAATCAGCCCCAGCATTTT. Its protein product is CASSSRTGSNQPQHF.

This clone was counted a single time. This chain uses TRBV4-3 with TRBJ2-2; perhaps TRBD2 as D (6 bases). In germline, CDR1 is LGHNA, CDR2 YSLEER. This CDR3 region has 18 residues. The V gene lost 0 bases and the J gene lost 3 bases, with 17 bases spanning the gap. DNA for the CDR3: TGCGCCAGCAGCCAAGAGGTTCAGGGTTGGGGGGACACCGGGGAGCTGTTTTTT. This translates into CASSQEVQGWGDTGELFF.

The CDR3, as DNA: TGTGCCGTCTCGGGACAGGGGTCCTACAATGAGCAGTTCTTC. It yields the protein CAVSGQGSYNEQFF. This chain uses TRBV6-1 with TRBJ2-1; 10 positions match TRBD1. Losses at the gene ends were 11 bases for V and 1 base for J; bases not matched to a gene: 5. The CDR3 is 14 amino acids. Per germline, CDR1 MNHNS and CDR2 SASEGT.

Turning to this clone: The junction and the germline gene differ at one end; a read error may be behind it. The chain joins TRBV7-7 to TRBJ2-2, with D perhaps TRBD1 (5 bases). Germline CDR1 reads SSHAT; CDR2 reads FNYEAQ (reference sequence). CDR3 length: 15 amino acids. The CDR3 sequence is CASSLDRPNTGELFF. The CDR3 DNA follows: TGTGCTAGCAGTCTAGACAGACCGAACACCGGGGAGCTGTTTTTT.

The sample holds a few counts of this clone. This chain joins TRBV23-1 and TRBJ1-5, with TRBD1 matching over 12 bases. TRBV23-1 is known as an ORF, though its function is uncertain. This CDR3 contains 17 residues. Germline trimming cut 0 bases from V and 2 bases from J; bases unmatched to any gene: 2. The CDR3 loop is CASSQSGTGGGNQPQHF. For the CDR3, the DNA is TGCGCCAGCAGTCAATCGGGGACAGGGGGCGGCAATCAGCCCCAGCATTTT.

This chain's CDR3 is CASSSIRDSNNEQFF. CDR3 DNA: TGTGCCAGCAGCAGTATTAGAGATTCGAACAATGAGCAGTTCTTC. V and J are TRBV5-4 and TRBJ2-1; D remains ambiguous. Germline V gene sequence: CDR1 SGHNT, CDR2 YYREEE (reference sequence). V was trimmed by 4 bases and J by 5 bases, leaving 16 bases between them. The CDR3 covers 15 residues.

The chain couples TRBV5-4 to TRBJ2-3, with D perhaps matching TRBD2 (6 bases). This CDR3 region has 15 residues. Per the germline V gene, CDR1 is SGHNT and CDR2 is YYREEE (reference sequence). The V gene lost 3 bases and the J gene lost 5 bases, with 16 bases spanning the gap. The CDR3: CASSSPRGDGDTQYF. CDR3 nucleotides: TGTGCCAGCAGCTCCCCTCGCGGGGACGGAGATACGCAGTATTTT.

The gene calls are TRBV4-1 and TRBJ1-2; maybe TRBD1 (5 bases). This CDR3 is 15 amino acids long. The germline V gene has CDR1 MGHRA and CDR2 YSYEKL. V lost 0 bases and J lost 2, with 10 bases in between. CDR3 DNA: TGCGCCAGCAGCCAAGATGGAAAGGGGAACTATGGCTACACCTTC. It is translated as CASSQDGKGNYGYTF.

The chain has TRBV9 and TRBJ1-1; 8 nucleotides agree with TRBD1. Germline trimming cut 0 bases from V and 5 bases from J; bases unmatched to any gene: 3. The CDR3 has 14 amino acids. The V gene's germline CDR1 is SGDLS and CDR2 YYNGEE. In DNA form, the CDR3 reads TGTGCCAGCAGCGTAGAACAGGGGGGGACTGAAGCTTTCTTT. Residues: CASSVEQGGTEAFF.

CDR3 nucleotides: TGTGCCAGCAGTGAAAGCACACAGGGGAACACTGAAGCTTTCTTT. This gives the protein CASSESTQGNTEAFF. The rearrangement uses TRBV2 and TRBJ1-1; D perhaps matches TRBD1 (6 bases). The CDR3 consists of 15 residues. From germline, CDR1 is SNHLY and CDR2 FYNNEI. V was trimmed by 2 bases and J by 1 base, leaving 11 bases between them.

CDR3 sequence (DNA): TGCGCCAGCAGCCAAGAGTTCGGGACCGGGACAGGCTTCTACAATGAGCAGTTCTTC. This encodes CASSQEFGTGTGFYNEQFF. This chain links TRBV4-1 with TRBJ2-1; 8 bases are shared with TRBD1. The CDR3 loop spans 19 amino acids. Germline CDR1 is MGHRA and CDR2 is YSYEKL. V shed 0 bases, J shed 3 bases, and the junction held 13 bases outside the gene matches.

This sequence joins TRBV19 and TRBJ1-2; 8 nucleotides line up with TRBD1. Unmatched junction bases numbered 8, after V lost 7 bases and J lost 1 base. The length of the CDR3 is 15 residues. Germline CDR1 reads LNHDA; CDR2 reads SQIVND (reference sequence). CDR3: CASIGTGNINYGYTF. The CDR3 DNA reads TGTGCCAGTATCGGGACAGGAAATATTAACTATGGCTACACCTTC.